These 32 T cell receptor beta chains were sequenced from one sample in a study of T cells in Graves' hyperthyroidism and ophthalmopathy. The source material, RNA transcripts, was used to amplify TCR beta CDR3 regions. An initial round of RT-PCR targeting the TCR CDR3 relied on the HTBI primer set. TCRdb re-analysed the multiplex PCR reads in MiXCR, keeping a single row per CDR3 protein. The repertoire holds about 350,000 distinct CDR3 sequences, about 15% seen once, with around 23% in the top ten. Input material: blood. The receptors were sampled from a woman between 25 and 40 years old with Graves' hyperthyroidism.

As regards this clonotype: This may come from a read error, since a much larger clone is one base off. The rearrangement uses TRBV7-9 and TRBJ1-1; D is unclear. Germline CDR1 reads SEHNR; CDR2 reads FQNEAQ (reference sequence). The CDR3 runs to 13 residues. The CDR3 sequence is CASSLNGYTEAFF. The CDR3 DNA follows: TGCGCCAGCAGCTTGAATGGGTACACTGAAGCTTTCTTT.

This clonotype came up many times. The chain has TRBV27 and TRBJ2-1; tentative D call: TRBD2 (6 bases). Germline CDR1 and CDR2: MNHEY and SMNVEV (reference sequence). The CDR3 loop spans 14 amino acids. The V end lost 2 bases, the J end lost 3 bases, and 8 bases lay between the germline ends. Here the CDR3 reads CASSLGGIYNEQFF. The CDR3, as DNA: TGTGCCAGCAGTTTAGGCGGGATCTACAATGAGCAGTTCTTC.

This clonotype occurred many times. The chain recombines TRBV2 with TRBJ1-1; D uncertain. Germline assignment: CDR1 SNHLY and CDR2 FYNNEI. The CDR3 loop spans 15 amino acids. V was pared by 11 bases and J by 0 bases, with 19 bases between. In DNA, the CDR3 is TGTGCCGGAGCCTACGGACGGACCATGAACACTGAAGCTTTCTTT. Translating it yields CAGAYGRTMNTEAFF.

This rearrangement joins TRBV11-1 to TRBJ1-1, with D possibly TRBD1 on 5 matching bases. Trimming cost V 4 bases and J 7 bases, with 19 bases left between them. CDR3 length: 15 amino acids. Per germline, CDR1 SGHAT and CDR2 FQDESV (reference sequence). The CDR3 here is CASSSDGGGWLEAFF. CDR3 nucleotide sequence: TGTGCCAGCAGCTCGGACGGGGGAGGATGGCTTGAAGCTTTCTTT.

About this clonotype itself: One base away lies a much larger clone, so this may be a sequencing read error. This sequence joins TRBV7-3 and TRBJ2-5; tentative D call: TRBD1 (5 bases). Germline values: CDR1 SGHTA, CDR2 FQGTGA. The CDR3 sequence is 14 residues long. The CDR3 DNA is TGTGCCAGCAGCATGTCCAGGGAATGGTGGACCCAGTGCTTC. Translation gives CASSMSREWWTQCF.

Many counts were recorded for this clonotype. The chain carries TRBV30 and TRBJ1-1, with D uncertain. The V gene's germline CDR1 is GTSNPN and CDR2 SVGIG (reference sequence). Between the trimmed V and J ends, which lost 2 bases and 8 bases, there was a span of 12 bases. The CDR3 totals 12 residues. CDR3 region: CAWSQEATEAFF. The CDR3 region has the DNA TGTGCCTGGAGTCAAGAGGCCACGGAAGCTTTCTTT.

In its sample, this clonotype was seen many times. J is TRBJ1-4 and V is TRBV27; weak D call: TRBD1 (5 bases). V dropped 6 bases and J dropped 4 bases, with 12 bases sitting between them. The CDR3 length is 14 residues. Per germline, CDR1 MNHEY and CDR2 SMNVEV (reference sequence). The CDR3 DNA sequence: TGTGCCAGCAGGCCACCCGGGGGTAATGAAAAACTGTTTTTT. The encoded protein is CASRPPGGNEKLFF.

About this clonotype itself: Since a much larger clone is just one base distant, this may be a read error. The rearrangement uses TRBV6-2 or TRBV6-3 and TRBJ1-2, with a possible D match to TRBD1 (6 bases). Germline V CDR1 and CDR2: MNHEY, SVGEGT. This CDR3 spans 15 amino acids. DNA of the CDR3: TGTGCCAGCAATTACGTGTCAACTACAGGGAATGGCTACACCTTC. Amino acid sequence: CASNYVSTTGNGYTF.

The J gene is TRBJ2-1, the V gene TRBV3-1; 10 bases agree with TRBD2. The germline CDR1 and CDR2 sequences are LGHDT and YNNKEL (reference sequence). V was clipped by 4 bases and J by 2 bases; unmatched bases: 5. CDR3 length: 16 amino acids. The CDR3 protein is CASSPPSGRAYNEQFF. CDR3 nucleotides: TGTGCCAGCAGCCCACCCAGCGGGAGGGCCTACAATGAGCAGTTCTTC.

A note on this clonotype: A much larger clone sits a single nucleotide away, making a read error possible. The J gene is TRBJ2-7, the V gene TRBV11-2; D may match TRBD1 or TRBD2 (5 bases each). The CDR3 length is 16 residues. Between the trimmed V and J ends, which lost 0 bases and 2 bases, there was a span of 14 bases. The V gene's germline CDR1 is SGHAT and CDR2 FQNNGV. Here the CDR3 reads CASSLDWGSFTYEQYF. CDR3 nucleotides: TGTGCCAGCAGCTTAGATTGGGGGTCCTTTACCTACGAGCAGTACTTC. The full variable domain, completed using reference TRBV11-2 and TRBJ2-7, is EAGVAQSPRYKIIEKRQSVAFWCNPISGHATLYWYQQILGQGPKLLIQFQNNGVVDDSQLPKDRFSAERLKGVDSTLKIQPAKLEDSAVYLCASSLDWGSFTYEQYFGPGTRLTVT.

This clonotype was counted between two and nine times. The rearrangement uses TRBV7-2 and TRBJ2-3; D might be TRBD2 (5 bases). The CDR3 is 12 residues long. Trimming removed 4 bases at V and 12 bases at J, with 14 bases between. Germline CDR1 reads SGHTA; CDR2 reads FQGNSA. The CDR3 nucleotides are TGTGCCAGCAGCTCGATTTCAGCGGCTCAGTATTTT. This gives the protein CASSSISAAQYF.

This clonotype was detected many times. V usage is TRBV12-3 or TRBV12-4 and J usage is TRBJ2-1; the D gene is possibly TRBD2 (5 bases). V gave up 7 bases and J gave up 6 bases, with 19 bases separating them. CDR3 length equals 15 residues. The CDR3 DNA sequence: TGTGCCAGCATCCGCGGGCTTTTCCAGGTCAATGAGCAGTTCTTC. It specifies CASIRGLFQVNEQFF.

This clonotype was counted between two and nine times. The rearrangement links TRBV11-3 to TRBJ1-5, with 8 bases matching TRBD1. The CDR3 runs 15 residues. V lost 4 bases, J lost 3 bases, and 5 bases stayed unmatched. The germline V gene has CDR1 SGHNT and CDR2 YENEEA. This CDR3 reads CASSSGGSANQPQHF. Here the CDR3 DNA reads TGTGCCAGCAGCTCAGGGGGCTCCGCCAATCAGCCCCAGCATTTT.

This clonotype was found a few times. This chain uses TRBV11-2 with TRBJ2-2, with D perhaps matching TRBD1 (5 bases). V lost 4 bases to trimming and J lost 3 bases, with 6 bases between them. Germline V gene lookup returns CDR1 SGHAT and CDR2 FQNNGV. The CDR3 sequence is 13 residues long. The CDR3 loop reads CASSSGYTGELFF. The CDR3 coding sequence is TGTGCCAGCAGCTCAGGGTACACCGGGGAGCTGTTTTTT.

At least ten counts were recorded for this clonotype. This rearrangement joins TRBV7-2 to TRBJ1-2; unclear D gene. Trimming removed 1 base from V and 1 base from J, with 7 bases in between. The germline V gene has CDR1 SGHTA and CDR2 FQGNSA. The CDR3 sequence is 14 residues long. CDR3 sequence: CASSLGLLNYGYTF. CDR3 sequence (DNA): TGTGCCAGCAGCTTAGGACTCCTTAACTATGGCTACACCTTC.

The sample holds many counts of this clonotype. The rearrangement uses TRBV27 and TRBJ2-5; D gene ambiguous. The germline CDR1 and CDR2 sequences are MNHEY and SMNVEV (reference sequence). The CDR3 extends over 13 amino acids. Trimming stripped 1 base from V and 2 bases from J, with 5 bases between. In DNA, the CDR3 is TGTGCCAGCAGTTTATGGAGACAAGAGACCCAGTACTTC. Residues: CASSLWRQETQYF.

At least ten counts were recorded for this clonotype. The chain links TRBV19 to TRBJ2-3; tentative D call: TRBD2 (5 bases). Trimming shortened V by 9 bases and J by 0 bases, and 19 bases separated the two germline ends. The length of the CDR3 is 16 residues. Germline CDR1 and CDR2: LNHDA and SQIVND (reference sequence). The CDR3, as DNA: TGTGCCAGCACCGCCGGCCTAAGGACTAGCACAGATACGCAGTATTTT. Translated: CASTAGLRTSTDTQYF.

This clonotype occurred a few times. The rearrangement uses TRBV27 and TRBJ2-7; 7 nucleotides agree with TRBD2. CDR3 size: 16 residues. Trimming cost V 0 bases and J 1 base; bases outside gene matches: 6. CDR1 is MNHEY, CDR2 SMNVEV, per germline (reference sequence). CDR3 amino acids: CASSLSTSEISYEQYF. As DNA, the CDR3 is TGTGCCAGCAGTTTATCAACTAGCGAGATATCCTACGAGCAGTACTTC.

The rearrangement links TRBV29-1 to TRBJ1-2; D is unclear. The germline V and J ends were trimmed by 3 bases and 9 bases, with 23 bases remaining between them. Germline values: CDR1 SQVTM, CDR2 ANQGSEA. The CDR3 is made up of 15 amino acids. CDR3 loop: CSVEWAGEIGGRYTF. The CDR3, as DNA: TGCAGCGTTGAGTGGGCCGGAGAAATCGGTGGGCGCTACACCTTC.

The chain joins TRBV30 to TRBJ1-4; 7 bases fit TRBD1. The J segment lost 0 bases and the V segment lost 1 base, leaving 5 bases of the junction unmatched. Germline V gene data show CDR1 as GTSNPN and CDR2 as SVGIG (reference sequence). The CDR3 loop spans 16 amino acids. The DNA for the CDR3 is TGTGCCTGGAGTGGGGGGACAGCCACAACTAATGAAAAACTGTTTTTT. This gives the protein CAWSGGTATTNEKLFF.

This clonotype was observed at least ten times. This chain connects TRBV7-2 to TRBJ2-1; possible D gene TRBD1, 6 bases. CDR1 and CDR2 from the germline V gene are SGHTA and FQGNSA. The CDR3 spans 13 residues. Trimming removed 5 bases at V and 10 bases at J, with 15 bases between. Here the CDR3 reads CASSQDRKREQFF. The CDR3 DNA reads as TGTGCCAGCAGCCAAGACAGGAAGAGGGAGCAGTTCTTC.

This clonotype was counted ten times or more. The chain joins TRBV3-1 to TRBJ1-1, with D perhaps matching TRBD1 (6 bases). The germline V gene has CDR1 LGHDT and CDR2 YNNKEL (reference sequence). The CDR3 covers 14 residues. Trimming removed 1 base at V and 1 base at J, with 7 bases between. The CDR3, as DNA: TGTGCCAGCAGCCAAGGACAGGAGAACACTGAAGCTTTCTTT. Its protein is CASSQGQENTEAFF.

This clonotype was found a few times. The chain has TRBV10-3 and TRBJ2-3, with TRBD2 matching over 15 bases. CDR3 length equals 18 residues. The J segment lost 5 bases and the V segment lost 5 bases, leaving 11 bases of the junction unmatched. The germline gives CDR1 ENHRY, CDR2 SYGVKD. CDR3 nucleotides: TGTGCCATCAGTCAGGGAGGACTAGCGGGAGGGCCAGGAGATACGCAGTATTTT. Encoded protein: CAISQGGLAGGPGDTQYF.

The sample holds many counts of this clonotype. The CDR3 region has the DNA TGTGCCAGCAGCTTAGGCCCCAGGGAGGAGACCCAGTACTTC. This encodes CASSLGPREETQYF. The J gene is TRBJ2-5, the V gene TRBV7-9; D assignment may be TRBD1 or TRBD2 (5 bases each). V lost 1 base and J 5 bases, leaving 11 bases between the germline ends. CDR3 size: 14 residues. Germline assignment: CDR1 SEHNR and CDR2 FQNEAQ (reference sequence).

This clonotype was seen at least ten times. The chain links TRBV2 to TRBJ1-4, with D tentatively TRBD1 (5 bases). This CDR3 comprises 15 residues. V lost 3 bases, J lost 3 bases, and 11 bases lay in between. The germline CDR1 and CDR2 sequences are SNHLY and FYNNEI. CDR3 region: CASSERGFSNEKLFF. In DNA form, the CDR3 reads TGTGCCAGCAGTGAGAGGGGCTTCTCTAATGAAAAACTGTTTTTT. The variable domain in full, completed from reference TRBV2 and TRBJ1-4, reads EPEVTQTPSHQVTQMGQEVILRCVPISNHLYFYWYRQILGQKVEFLVSFYNNEISEKSEIFDDQFSVERPDGSNFTLKIRSTKLEDSAMYFCASSERGFSNEKLFFGSGTQLSVL.

This rearrangement joins TRBV29-1 to TRBJ2-7; tentative D call: TRBD1 (6 bases). V lost 4 bases and J 4 bases, leaving 11 bases between the germline ends. CDR1 and CDR2 (germline): SQVTM, ANQGSEA. The CDR3 loop spans 12 amino acids. The CDR3 nucleotides read TGCAGCGTTGGAACAGGGAAATACGAGCAGTACTTC. This gives the protein CSVGTGKYEQYF.

The chain is built from TRBV28 and TRBJ2-7; D uncertain. The germline gives CDR1 MDHEN, CDR2 SYDVKM. Trimming shortened V by 5 bases and J by 9 bases, and 14 bases separated the two germline ends. This CDR3 has 12 amino acids. The CDR3 sequence: CASSPEFIRQYF. CDR3 nucleotides: TGTGCCAGCAGTCCGGAATTTATAAGGCAGTACTTC.

At least ten counts were recorded for this clonotype. The chain employs TRBV12-3 or TRBV12-4 and TRBJ2-7, with 7 positions matching TRBD1. Losses at the gene ends were 7 bases for V and 4 bases for J; bases not matched to a gene: 7. There are 13 residues in the CDR3. The CDR3 DNA sequence: TGTGCCAGCACCCCAGGGGGTCTTTACGAGCAGTACTTC. Translating it yields CASTPGGLYEQYF.

This clonotype occurred a few times. CDR3 in amino acids: CSASFSGRADTQYF. CDR3 in DNA: TGCAGTGCTAGCTTCAGCGGGAGGGCAGATACGCAGTATTTT. The rearrangement uses TRBV20-1 and TRBJ2-3; 10 positions match TRBD2. The CDR3 contains 14 residues. Germline CDR1 DFQATT, CDR2 SNEGSKA (reference sequence). Germline trimming cut 3 bases from V and 4 bases from J; bases unmatched to any gene: 4.

As to this clonotype: This may stem from a read error, because a much larger clone lies one nucleotide away. This chain joins TRBV7-3 and TRBJ2-4; a possible D gene is TRBD2 (5 bases). The CDR3 runs to 13 residues. CDR1 is SGHTA and CDR2 is FQGTGA in the germline V gene. This chain's CDR3 is CASSAASKSIQYF. The CDR3 DNA is TGTGCCAGCAGCGCCGCTAGCAAAAGCATTCAGTACTTC.

The table lists this clonotype with many counts. The chain is built from TRBV9 and TRBJ2-3, with D possibly being TRBD1 (6 bases). Between the trimmed V and J ends, which lost 0 bases and 8 bases, there was a span of 13 bases. Germline values: CDR1 SGDLS, CDR2 YYNGEE. The CDR3 is made up of 14 amino acids. The CDR3, as DNA: TGTGCCAGCAGCGTAGGAGAGGGGGAAGGTACGCAGTATTTT. This translates into CASSVGEGEGTQYF. Using reference TRBV9 and TRBJ2-3 for the parts outside the CDR3, the full variable domain is DSGVTQTPKHLITATGQRVTLRCSPRSGDLSVYWYQQSLDQGLQFLIQYYNGEERAKGNILERFSAQQFPDLHSELNLSSLELGDSALYFCASSVGEGEGTQYFGPGTRLTVL.

This clonotype showed up just a few times. The genes are TRBV6-1 and TRBJ1-5; D gene ambiguous. The CDR3 is 13 residues long. Germline CDR1 MNHNS, CDR2 SASEGT. V lost 7 bases to trimming and J lost 5 bases, with 12 bases between them. CDR3 loop: CASKRTVDQPQHF. For the CDR3, the DNA is TGTGCCAGCAAAAGGACTGTCGATCAGCCCCAGCATTTT.